The TCR beta chain described here comes from a study of CD8+ T cells in alopecia areata. Study in general: In an open-label trial, patients got 5 to 10 mg tofacitinib twice daily.

As for this clone: Its antigen is undetermined. Compared with germline, one end of the junction differs, possibly owing to a read error.

The treatment denotes: oral pan-JAK inhibitor, 5-10 mg twice daily. Points from the study as a whole: With patients, TCR sharing proved less clear than in mice, a difference possibly related to HLA. Tissue-resident alphabeta T cells belonging to normal skin likewise get sequenced within scalp specimens.

RNA, once extracted, was reverse transcribed into cDNA for use as the sequencing template. Sequencing was performed with immunoSEQ multiplex PCR; in TCRdb, only in-frame clones are kept and a portion is missing. The sample holds some 200,000 clones, roughly three fifths seen once. This CDR3 spans 16 amino acids. Germline V gene lookup returns CDR1 SSHAT and CDR2 FNYEAQ (reference sequence). Sequencing was performed on CD4+ T cells sorted from blood, taken at week 4, from a patient treated with tofacitinib. The chain couples TRBV7-7 to TRBJ2-2, with 9 positions matching TRBD2. The sequence derives from a human donor with alopecia areata. The CDR3 is CASTPLSGGNTGELFF. DNA of the CDR3: TGTGCTAGCACCCCACTTAGCGGGGGGAACACCGGGGAGCTGTTTTTT.